This TCR beta chain was found in a study of blood T cell repertoires in COVID-19. Study-level information: The study drew acute and convalescent COVID-19 samples from the United States, Italy and Spain.

Data came from immunoSEQ multiplex PCR; TCRdb stores just in-frame clones and leaves some out. The data hold about 160,000 clones, with around 78% observed a single time. Recruitment covered about two dozen US areas and drew participants whose ages spanned about 18 to 90 years. Participants were placed into cohorts based on the clinical history they reported. The germline V gene encodes CDR1 MNHNY and CDR2 SVGAGI (reference sequence). This CDR3 comprises 22 residues. Trimming removed 5 bases from V and 6 bases from J; junction bases left unmatched: 22. The sample comprised PBMCs or T cells enriched from blood (not recorded which). This TCR was sampled from a woman between 50 and 59 years old who had recovered from COVID-19. The chain couples TRBV6-6 to TRBJ2-1; 16 positions match TRBD2. The CDR3: CASSQRPGTSGGAVWPRNEQFF. The CDR3 nucleotides read TGTGCCAGCAGTCAAAGACCCGGGACTAGCGGGGGGGCCGTGTGGCCTCGCAATGAGCAGTTCTTC.